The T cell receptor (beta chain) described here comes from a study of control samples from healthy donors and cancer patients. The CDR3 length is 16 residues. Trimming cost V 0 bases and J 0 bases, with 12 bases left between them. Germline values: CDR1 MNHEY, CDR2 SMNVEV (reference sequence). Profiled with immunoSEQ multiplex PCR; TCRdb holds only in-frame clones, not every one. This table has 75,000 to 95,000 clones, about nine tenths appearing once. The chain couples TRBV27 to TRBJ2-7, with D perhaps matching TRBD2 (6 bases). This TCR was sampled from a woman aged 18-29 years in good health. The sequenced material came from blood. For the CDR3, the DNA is TGTGCCAGCAGTTTATCGGTAGCGGACCCCTCCTACGAGCAGTACTTC. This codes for CASSLSVADPSYEQYF.